This T cell receptor (beta chain) emerged from a study of response to subunit inactivated influenza vaccine. Notes on the study in general: The authors proposed limited new T cell recruitment per seasonal influenza vaccination.

MiXCR, applied by TCRdb to the RT-PCR reads, yields one record per CDR3 protein. Here the sample spans about 310,000 distinct CDR3 sequences, around a fifth being singletons. As concerns this clonotype: The antigen remains undetermined.

Germline trimming cut 3 bases from V and 5 bases from J; bases unmatched to any gene: 5. Germline CDR1 SGHRS, CDR2 YFSETQ. There are 14 residues in the CDR3. The sequences come from PBMCs from blood, collected roughly 20 months after vaccination. The sequence was obtained from a man aged 50-75 years who received an inactivated influenza vaccine. The V gene is TRBV5-1, the J gene TRBJ1-5, with TRBD1 identical over 7 bases. In DNA form, the CDR3 reads TGCGCCAGCAGCTGGGGAGGGGGCGATCAGCCCCAGCATTTT. Its protein is CASSWGGGDQPQHF.